This T cell receptor (beta chain) was identified during a study of shared clonotypes between healthy human individuals. The study, taken as a whole, reports: Sampling involved blood alone; tissue repertoires likely differ.

The CDR3 is 15 residues long. Germline V gives CDR1 MNHNS, CDR2 SASEGT. With V trimmed by 6 bases and J by 7 bases, 12 bases remained unmatched. Assay execution proceeded at the deep level. Only in-frame clones appear in the TCRdb table, and some are missing; sequencing was by immunoSEQ multiplex PCR. The sample lists some 1,400,000 clones; roughly 96% were seen once. In the case of this clone: The antigen is unknown.

This TCR was recovered from a young man in good health. The rearrangement joins TRBV6-1 to TRBJ2-7; 10 bases agree with TRBD2. Sequenced input: naive CD4+ T cells sorted from blood. Regarding subset: CD45RA+ positively selected. CDR3 DNA: TGTGCCAGCAGGACGCAGGGGGGACTAGCGCTTGAGCAGTACTTC. This gives the protein CASRTQGGLALEQYF.